The present entry profiles one T cell receptor (beta chain) with its context. Antigen specificity is unknown. The sample contains more than one DNA sequence encoding this CDR3. This entry is derived from a study of shared clonotypes between healthy human individuals. Study results and caveats: The study's rarefaction showed incomplete sorted-subset sequencing despite large depth.

It was into CD45RA+ naive and CD45RA-negative memory subsets that the CD4+ cells were split. Using immunoSEQ multiplex PCR, the repertoire was profiled, and TCRdb retains in-frame clones only, with some absent. The sample consists of about 960,000 clones, roughly 72% of them appearing once. CDR1 and CDR2 from the germline V gene are SGHNT and YYREEE (reference sequence). This CDR3 contains 14 residues. Between the trimmed V and J ends, which lost 0 bases and 3 bases, there was a span of 7 bases. This chain uses TRBV5-4 with TRBJ1-3, with a tentative D call TRBD1 (5 bases). The specimen sequenced was memory CD4+ T cells sorted from blood. Subset specified: CD45RA-negative fraction. The receptor was isolated from a man between 18 and 35 years old in good health. The CDR3, as DNA: TGTGCCAGCAGCTTGGCAGGGAGTGGAAACACCATATATTTT. As protein: CASSLAGSGNTIYF.